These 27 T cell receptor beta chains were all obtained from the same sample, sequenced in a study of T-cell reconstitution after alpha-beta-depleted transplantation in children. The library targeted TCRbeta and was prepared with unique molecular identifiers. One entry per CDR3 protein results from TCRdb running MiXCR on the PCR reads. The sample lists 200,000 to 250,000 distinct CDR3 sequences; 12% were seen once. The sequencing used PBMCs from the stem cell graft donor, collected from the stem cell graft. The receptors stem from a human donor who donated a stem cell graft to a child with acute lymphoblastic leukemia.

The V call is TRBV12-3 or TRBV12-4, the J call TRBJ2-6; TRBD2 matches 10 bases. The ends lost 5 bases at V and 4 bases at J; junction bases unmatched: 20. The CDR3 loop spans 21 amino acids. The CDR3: CASSLPLAGASPIPGANVLTF. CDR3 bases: TGTGCCAGCAGTCTACCCCTAGCGGGAGCGTCCCCGATTCCGGGGGCCAACGTCCTGACTTTC.

The DNA for the CDR3 is TGCAGTGAAAGGACAACATCCCACGAGCAGTACTTC. Translation: CSERTTSHEQYF. The chain carries TRBV20-1 and TRBJ2-7; a weak D match, TRBD1 (5 bases). The CDR3 runs 12 residues. CDR1 DFQATT and CDR2 SNEGSKA come from the germline V gene (reference sequence). V shed 7 bases and J shed 5 bases, with 15 bases lying between them.

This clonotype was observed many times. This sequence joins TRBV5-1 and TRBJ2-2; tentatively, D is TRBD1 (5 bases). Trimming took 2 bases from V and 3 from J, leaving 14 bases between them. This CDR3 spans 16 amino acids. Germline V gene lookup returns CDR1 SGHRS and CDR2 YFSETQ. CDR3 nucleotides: TGCGCCAGCAGCTTAATAAGCAGGGATTACACCGGGGAGCTGTTTTTT. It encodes CASSLISRDYTGELFF.

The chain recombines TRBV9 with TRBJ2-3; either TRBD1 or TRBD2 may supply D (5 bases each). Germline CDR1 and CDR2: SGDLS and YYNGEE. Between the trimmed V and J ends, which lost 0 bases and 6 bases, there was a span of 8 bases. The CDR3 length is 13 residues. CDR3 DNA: TGTGCCAGCAGCGTAGGAGGGGATGATACGCAGTATTTT. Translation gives CASSVGGDDTQYF. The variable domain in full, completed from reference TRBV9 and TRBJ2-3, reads DSGVTQTPKHLITATGQRVTLRCSPRSGDLSVYWYQQSLDQGLQFLIQYYNGEERAKGNILERFSAQQFPDLHSELNLSSLELGDSALYFCASSVGGDDTQYFGPGTRLTVL.

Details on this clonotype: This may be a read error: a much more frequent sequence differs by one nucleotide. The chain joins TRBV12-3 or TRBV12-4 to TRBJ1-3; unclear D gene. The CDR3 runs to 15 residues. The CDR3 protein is CASSFGSGSENTIYF. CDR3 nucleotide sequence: TGTGCCAGCAGTTTCGGCAGCGGCTCTGAAAACACCATATATTTT.

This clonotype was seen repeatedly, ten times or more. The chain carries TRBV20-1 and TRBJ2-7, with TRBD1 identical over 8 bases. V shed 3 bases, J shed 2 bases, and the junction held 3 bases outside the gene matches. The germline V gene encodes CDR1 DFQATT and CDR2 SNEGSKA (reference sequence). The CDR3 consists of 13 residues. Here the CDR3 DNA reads TGCAGTGCTAGTGGACAGGGACCCTACGAGCAGTACTTC. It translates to CSASGQGPYEQYF.

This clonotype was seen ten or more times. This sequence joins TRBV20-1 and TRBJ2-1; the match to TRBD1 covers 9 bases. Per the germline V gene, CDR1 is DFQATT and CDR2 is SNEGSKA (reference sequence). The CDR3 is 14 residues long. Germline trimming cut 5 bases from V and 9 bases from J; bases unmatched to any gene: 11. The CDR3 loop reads CSASDRGNFAEQFF. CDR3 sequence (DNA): TGCAGTGCTTCAGACAGGGGGAACTTTGCTGAGCAGTTCTTC.

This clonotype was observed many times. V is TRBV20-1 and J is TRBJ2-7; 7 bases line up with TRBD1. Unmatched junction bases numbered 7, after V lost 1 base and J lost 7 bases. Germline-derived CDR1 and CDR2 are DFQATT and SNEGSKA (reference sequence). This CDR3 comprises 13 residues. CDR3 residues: CSARGQGVIEQYF. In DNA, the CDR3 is TGCAGTGCTAGAGGACAGGGAGTAATAGAGCAGTACTTC.

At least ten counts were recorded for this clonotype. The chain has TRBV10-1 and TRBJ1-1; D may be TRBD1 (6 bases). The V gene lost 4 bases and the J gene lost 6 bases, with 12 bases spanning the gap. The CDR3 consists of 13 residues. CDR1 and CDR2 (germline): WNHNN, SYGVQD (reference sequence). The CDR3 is CASSGQGQAEAFF. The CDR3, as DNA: TGCGCCAGCAGTGGGCAGGGGCAGGCTGAAGCTTTCTTT.

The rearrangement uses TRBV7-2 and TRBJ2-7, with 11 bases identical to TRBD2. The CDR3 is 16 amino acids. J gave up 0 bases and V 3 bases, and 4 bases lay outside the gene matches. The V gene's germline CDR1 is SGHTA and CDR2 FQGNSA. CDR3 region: CASSLGTSGFSYEQYF. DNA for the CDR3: TGTGCCAGCAGCTTGGGGACTAGCGGATTCTCCTACGAGCAGTACTTC.

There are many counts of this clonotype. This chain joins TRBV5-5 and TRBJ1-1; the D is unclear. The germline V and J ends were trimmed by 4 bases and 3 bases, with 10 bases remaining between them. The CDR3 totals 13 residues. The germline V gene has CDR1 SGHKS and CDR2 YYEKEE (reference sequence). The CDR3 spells CASSLSFDTEAFF. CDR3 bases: TGTGCCAGCAGCCTCTCGTTCGACACTGAAGCTTTCTTT.

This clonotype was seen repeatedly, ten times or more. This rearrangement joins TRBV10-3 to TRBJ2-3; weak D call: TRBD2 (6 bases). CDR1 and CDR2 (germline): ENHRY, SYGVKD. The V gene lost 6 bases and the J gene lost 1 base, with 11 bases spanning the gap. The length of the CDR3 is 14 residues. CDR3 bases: TGTGCCATCAGCGGCGGGGCCCGCACAGATACGCAGTATTTT. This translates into CAISGGARTDTQYF.

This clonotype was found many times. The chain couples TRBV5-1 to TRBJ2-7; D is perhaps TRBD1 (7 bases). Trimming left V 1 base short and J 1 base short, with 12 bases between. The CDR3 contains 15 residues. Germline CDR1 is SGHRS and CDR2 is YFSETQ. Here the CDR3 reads CASSLRGDRSYEQYF. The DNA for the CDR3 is TGCGCCAGCAGCTTGAGGGGGGACAGATCCTACGAGCAGTACTTC.

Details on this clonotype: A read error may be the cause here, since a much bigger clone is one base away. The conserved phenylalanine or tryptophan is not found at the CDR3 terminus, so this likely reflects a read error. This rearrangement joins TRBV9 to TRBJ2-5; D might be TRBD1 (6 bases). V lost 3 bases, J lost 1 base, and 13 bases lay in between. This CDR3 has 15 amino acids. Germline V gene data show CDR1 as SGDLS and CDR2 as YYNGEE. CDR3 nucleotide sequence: TGTGCCAGCAGCGCCGGGGACACAATCCAAGAGACCCAGTACTTG. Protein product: CASSAGDTIQETQYL.

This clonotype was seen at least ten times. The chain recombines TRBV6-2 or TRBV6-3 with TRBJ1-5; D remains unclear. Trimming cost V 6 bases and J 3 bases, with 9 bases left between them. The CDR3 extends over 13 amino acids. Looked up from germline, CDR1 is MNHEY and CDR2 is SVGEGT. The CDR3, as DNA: TGTGCCAGCAGGTGGTTTCTCAATCAGCCCCAGCATTTT. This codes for CASRWFLNQPQHF.

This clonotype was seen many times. The CDR3 DNA reads as TGTGCCAGCAGCTTGAACAGGGATCTCTACGAGCAGTACTTC. It translates to CASSLNRDLYEQYF. This chain links TRBV7-2 with TRBJ2-7; the D gene is possibly TRBD1 (6 bases). V was clipped by 3 bases and J by 3 bases, with 12 bases between them. This CDR3 has 14 amino acids. Germline-derived CDR1 and CDR2 are SGHTA and FQGNSA.

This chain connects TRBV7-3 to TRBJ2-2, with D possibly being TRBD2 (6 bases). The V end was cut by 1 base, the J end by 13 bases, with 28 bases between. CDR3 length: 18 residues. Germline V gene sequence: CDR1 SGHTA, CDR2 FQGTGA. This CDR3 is CASSLNGLRAGSPGGLFF. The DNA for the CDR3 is TGTGCCAGCAGCTTAAACGGGTTGCGAGCGGGTTCACCTGGCGGGCTGTTTTTT.

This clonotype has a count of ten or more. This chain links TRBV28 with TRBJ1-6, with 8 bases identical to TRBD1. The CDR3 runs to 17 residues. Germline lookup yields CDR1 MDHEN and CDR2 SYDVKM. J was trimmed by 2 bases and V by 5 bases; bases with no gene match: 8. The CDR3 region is CASSPGQGGTYNSPLHF. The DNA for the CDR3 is TGTGCCAGCAGTCCCGGACAGGGAGGGACCTATAATTCACCCCTCCACTTT.

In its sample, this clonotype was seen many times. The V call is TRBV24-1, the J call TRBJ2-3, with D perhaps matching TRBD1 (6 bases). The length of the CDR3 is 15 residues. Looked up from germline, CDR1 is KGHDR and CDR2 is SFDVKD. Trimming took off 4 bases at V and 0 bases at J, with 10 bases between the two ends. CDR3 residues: CATSEDSSSTDTQYF. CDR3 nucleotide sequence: TGTGCCACCAGTGAGGACAGCTCTAGCACAGATACGCAGTATTTT.

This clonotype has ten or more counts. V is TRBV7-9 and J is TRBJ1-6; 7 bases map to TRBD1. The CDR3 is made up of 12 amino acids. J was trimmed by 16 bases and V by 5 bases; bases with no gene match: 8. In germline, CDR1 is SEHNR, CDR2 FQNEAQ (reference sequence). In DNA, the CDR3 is TGTGCCAGCAGCCTACTGACAGGGCCGCTCCACTTT. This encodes CASSLLTGPLHF.

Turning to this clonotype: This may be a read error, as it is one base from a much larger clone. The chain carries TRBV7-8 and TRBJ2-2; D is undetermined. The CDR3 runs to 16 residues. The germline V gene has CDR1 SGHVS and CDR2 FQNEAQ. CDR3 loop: CASSFRGAPKTGELFF. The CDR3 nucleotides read TGTGCCAGCAGCTTTCGCGGAGCTCCGAAGACCGGGGAGCTGTTTTTT.

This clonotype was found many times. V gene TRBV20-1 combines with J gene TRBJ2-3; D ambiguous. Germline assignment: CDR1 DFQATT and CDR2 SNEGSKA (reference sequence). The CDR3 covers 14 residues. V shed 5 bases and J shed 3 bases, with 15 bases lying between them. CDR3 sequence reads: CSALGGSGTDTQYF. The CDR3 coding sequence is TGCAGTGCTCTAGGCGGCAGTGGAACAGATACGCAGTATTTT.

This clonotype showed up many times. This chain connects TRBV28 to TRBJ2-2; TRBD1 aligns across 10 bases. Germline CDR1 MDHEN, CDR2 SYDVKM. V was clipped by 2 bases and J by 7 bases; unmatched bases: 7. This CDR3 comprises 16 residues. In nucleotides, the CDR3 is TGTGCCAGCAGTTTAACAGACAGGGGGCTTAACGGGGAGCTGTTTTTT. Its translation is CASSLTDRGLNGELFF.

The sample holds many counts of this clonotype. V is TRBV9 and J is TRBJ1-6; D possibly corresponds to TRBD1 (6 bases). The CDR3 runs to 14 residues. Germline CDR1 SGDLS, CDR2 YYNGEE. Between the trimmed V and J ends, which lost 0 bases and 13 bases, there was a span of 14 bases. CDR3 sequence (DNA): TGTGCCAGCAGCGTAGGGACAGATTGGGGCCCCCTCCACTTT. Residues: CASSVGTDWGPLHF.

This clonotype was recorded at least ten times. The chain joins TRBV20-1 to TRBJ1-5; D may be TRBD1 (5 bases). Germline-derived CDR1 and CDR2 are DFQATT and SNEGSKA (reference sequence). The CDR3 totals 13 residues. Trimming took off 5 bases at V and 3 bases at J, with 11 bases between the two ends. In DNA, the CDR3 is TGCAGTGCTCGCCGGGACCTCAATCAGCCCCAGCATTTT. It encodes CSARRDLNQPQHF.

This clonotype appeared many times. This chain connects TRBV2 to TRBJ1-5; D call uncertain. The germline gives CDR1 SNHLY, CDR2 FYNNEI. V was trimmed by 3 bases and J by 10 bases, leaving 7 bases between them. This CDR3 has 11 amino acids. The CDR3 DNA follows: TGTGCCAGCAGTGATGGGCACCCCCAGCATTTT. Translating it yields CASSDGHPQHF.

DNA for the CDR3: TGCGCCAGCAGCCATCCCGGGACGGAGGGGCCCTACGGTCAGCCCCAGCATTTT. It codes for CASSHPGTEGPYGQPQHF. The genes are TRBV4-1 and TRBJ1-5; perhaps TRBD1 as D (5 bases). Trimming pared 3 bases from V and 6 bases from J, leaving 24 bases between. Germline V CDR1 and CDR2: MGHRA, YSYEKL. This CDR3 contains 18 residues.